These 17 T cell receptor beta chains were sequenced from one sample in a study of T cells in Graves' hyperthyroidism and ophthalmopathy. Amplified TCR beta CDR3 regions derived from RNA transcripts. HTBI primers were the set used in a first-round RT-PCR of the TCR CDR3. TCRdb redid the calling of the multiplex PCR reads with MiXCR, one entry per CDR3 protein. The sample has approximately 520,000 distinct CDR3 sequences, around 20% seen once. Sequencing was performed on blood. Source of these receptors: a man younger than 35 with Graves' hyperthyroidism.

This clonotype was seen repeatedly, ten times or more. V is TRBV30 and J is TRBJ2-7; the D gene is possibly TRBD2 (6 bases). Between the trimmed V and J ends, which lost 2 bases and 6 bases, there was a span of 20 bases. Germline CDR1 GTSNPN, CDR2 SVGIG (reference sequence). The CDR3 consists of 15 residues. In DNA form, the CDR3 reads TGTGCCTGGAGTAAAATAGCGGCCCGGATCCGCGAGCAGTACTTC. It encodes CAWSKIAARIREQYF.

This clonotype has more than one count but fewer than ten. The chain is built from TRBV2 and TRBJ2-7; D gene unclear. Trimming pared 4 bases from V and 4 bases from J, leaving 11 bases between. The germline CDR1 and CDR2 sequences are SNHLY and FYNNEI. The CDR3 is 13 amino acids. In DNA form, the CDR3 reads TGTGCCAGCAGTGGAGGAAACCAGTACGAGCAGTACTTC. Its translation is CASSGGNQYEQYF. Full variable domain (remainder filled in from reference TRBV2 and TRBJ2-7): EPEVTQTPSHQVTQMGQEVILRCVPISNHLYFYWYRQILGQKVEFLVSFYNNEISEKSEIFDDQFSVERPDGSNFTLKIRSTKLEDSAMYFCASSGGNQYEQYFGPGTRLTVT.

This clonotype was seen many times. The chain uses TRBV7-8 and TRBJ2-5, with D possibly being TRBD1 or TRBD2 (5 bases each). Germline-derived CDR1 and CDR2 are SGHVS and FQNEAQ. The CDR3 length is 14 residues. The V and J ends lost 2 bases and 5 bases respectively, with 12 bases between them. CDR3 in amino acids: CASSLWSGTETQYF. CDR3 DNA: TGTGCCAGCAGCTTATGGTCTGGGACGGAGACCCAGTACTTC.

This clonotype has ten or more counts. The rearrangement joins TRBV19 to TRBJ1-1, with 9 bases fitting TRBD1. CDR1 is LNHDA, CDR2 SQIVND, per germline (reference sequence). This CDR3 has 15 amino acids. Germline trimming cut 2 bases from V and 6 bases from J; bases unmatched to any gene: 7. The CDR3 nucleotides read TGTGCCAGTAGTATAACAGGGGGCGACCTCCCTGAAGCTTTCTTT. Translating gives CASSITGGDLPEAFF. The full variable domain, with the rest looked up from reference TRBV19 and TRBJ1-1, is DGGITQSPKYLFRKEGQNVTLSCEQNLNHDAMYWYRQDPGQGLRLIYYSQIVNDFQKGDIAEGYSVSREKKESFPLTVTSAQKNPTAFYLCASSITGGDLPEAFFGQGTRLTVV.

As regards this clonotype: This may come from a read error, since a much larger clone is one base off. The chain is built from TRBV10-3 and TRBJ2-2, with D perhaps TRBD2 (6 bases). Looked up from germline, CDR1 is ENHRY and CDR2 is SYGVKD. This CDR3 is built from 14 residues. CDR3 in DNA: TGTGCCAGCGGGACGCTTGCGAACACCGGGGAGCTGATTTTT. Protein sequence: CASGTLANTGELIF.

This sequence joins TRBV7-8 and TRBJ1-2, with 8 nucleotides matching TRBD1. Germline V gene lookup returns CDR1 SGHVS and CDR2 FQNEAQ. V shed 2 bases and J 7 bases; nucleotides not matched to a gene: 9. The CDR3 is 15 amino acids. In DNA, the CDR3 is TGTGCCAGCAGCTTATTAGACAGGGGAGTGGGTGGCTACACCTTC. This gives the protein CASSLLDRGVGGYTF.

In its sample, this clonotype was seen many times. The chain has TRBV2 and TRBJ1-2; D is perhaps TRBD1 (5 bases). Between the trimmed V and J ends, which lost 7 bases and 4 bases, there was a span of 19 bases. The CDR3 has 15 amino acids. Germline CDR1 and CDR2: SNHLY and FYNNEI. CDR3 protein: CASTIAGPGGYGYTF. CDR3 bases: TGTGCCAGCACCATTGCGGGGCCAGGTGGCTATGGCTACACCTTC. Supplemented by reference TRBV2 and TRBJ1-2, the full variable domain reads EPEVTQTPSHQVTQMGQEVILRCVPISNHLYFYWYRQILGQKVEFLVSFYNNEISEKSEIFDDQFSVERPDGSNFTLKIRSTKLEDSAMYFCASTIAGPGGYGYTFGSGTRLTVV.

This chain uses TRBV5-1 with TRBJ2-5; 7 nucleotides agree with TRBD2. With 4 bases clipped from V and 1 base from J, the junction kept 4 bases outside the gene matches. The CDR3 contains 14 residues. In germline, CDR1 is SGHRS, CDR2 YFSETQ. The CDR3 coding sequence is TGCGCCAGCAGCGTGCGGACTAGCCAAGAGACCCAGTACTTC. Translating it yields CASSVRTSQETQYF. The whole variable domain, remainder taken from reference TRBV5-1 and TRBJ2-5, is KAGVTQTPRYLIKTRGQQVTLSCSPISGHRSVSWYQQTPGQGLQFLFEYFSETQRNKGNFPGRFSGRQFSNSRSEMNVSTLELGDSALYLCASSVRTSQETQYFGPGTRLLVL.

Points on this clonotype: This may arise from a read error, as a much more abundant clone is one base away. The chain joins TRBV20-1 to TRBJ2-7; no reliable D call. This CDR3 region has 13 residues. Germline values: CDR1 DFQATT, CDR2 SNEGSKA (reference sequence). The CDR3 sequence: CSAETYHSDEQYF. The CDR3 DNA reads as TGCAGTGCCGAGACATATCACTCCGACGAGCAGTACTTC.

This clonotype showed up many times. J is TRBJ2-5 and V is TRBV2; tentatively, D is TRBD1 (5 bases). The CDR3 runs 16 residues. Germline assignment: CDR1 SNHLY and CDR2 FYNNEI. V lost 2 bases and J 5 bases, leaving 18 bases between the germline ends. The CDR3 here is CASSELIGAHRETQYF. The CDR3 DNA sequence: TGTGCCAGCAGTGAACTGATTGGGGCCCACCGTGAGACCCAGTACTTC.

J is TRBJ2-2 and V is TRBV29-1, with D unclear. Trimming took off 3 bases at V and 1 base at J, with 6 bases between the two ends. CDR3 size: 13 residues. Germline CDR1 SQVTM, CDR2 ANQGSEA. The CDR3 DNA follows: TGCAGCGTTGACCCGGGGAACACCGGGGAGCTGTTTTTT. Its translation: CSVDPGNTGELFF.

This clonotype was seen at least ten times. The J gene is TRBJ2-7, the V gene TRBV6-2 or TRBV6-3; 14 positions agree with TRBD2. J was trimmed by 4 bases and V by 4 bases; bases with no gene match: 9. Germline V CDR1 and CDR2: MNHEY, SVGEGT. The CDR3 length is 17 residues. CDR3 protein: CASSFARTSGGPYEQYF. CDR3 bases: TGTGCCAGCAGTTTCGCCCGGACTAGCGGGGGGCCATACGAGCAGTACTTC.

The sample holds many counts of this clonotype. The chain uses TRBV6-1 and TRBJ2-5; 10 bases fit TRBD1. V was clipped by 6 bases and J by 8 bases; unmatched bases: 12. The CDR3 runs 15 residues. Germline CDR1 reads MNHNS; CDR2 reads SASEGT. This CDR3 is CASSIDRGRSETQYF. The CDR3 DNA reads TGTGCCAGCAGCATTGACAGGGGGCGCTCGGAAACCCAGTACTTC.

The chain carries TRBV20-1 and TRBJ1-5, with unresolved D. V was clipped by 3 bases and J by 0 bases, with 6 bases between them. The length of the CDR3 is 13 residues. The germline V gene encodes CDR1 DFQATT and CDR2 SNEGSKA (reference sequence). CDR3 sequence: CSASSNSNQPQHF. In DNA form, the CDR3 reads TGCAGTGCTAGTTCCAATAGCAATCAGCCCCAGCATTTT.

This clonotype was seen many times. The chain combines TRBV6-1 with TRBJ2-7, with 9 bases identical to TRBD2. From germline, CDR1 is MNHNS and CDR2 SASEGT. The V segment lost 3 bases and the J segment 3 bases; nucleotides outside the gene matches: 6. The CDR3 contains 15 residues. The CDR3 reads CASSDGLARDYEQYF. The DNA of the CDR3 is TGTGCCAGCAGTGATGGACTAGCGAGGGACTACGAGCAGTACTTC.

The chain links TRBV6-2 or TRBV6-3 to TRBJ1-1, with D tentatively TRBD1 (5 bases). CDR3 length equals 13 residues. V lost 5 bases, J lost 6 bases, and 13 bases lay in between. Germline V gene sequence: CDR1 MNHEY, CDR2 SVGEGT. DNA for the CDR3: TGTGCCAGCAGTCTCTCTTTGGGGGCTGAAGCTTTCTTT. Translated, it gives CASSLSLGAEAFF.

This clonotype was found many times. J is TRBJ2-7 and V is TRBV10-3, with D unclear. The germline gives CDR1 ENHRY, CDR2 SYGVKD. This CDR3 spans 13 amino acids. V was clipped by 4 bases and J by 2 bases, with 9 bases between them. CDR3 residues: CAISVRGAYEQYF. CDR3 nucleotides: TGTGCCATCAGTGTTAGAGGCGCCTACGAGCAGTACTTC.